Each of the 5 T cell receptor beta chains below was sequenced from the same sample in a study of blood T cell repertoires in COVID-19 (dated by TCRdb to the early 2020s). Library preparation was by the immunoSEQ multiplex PCR assay. The table comes from immuneACCESS by way of TCRdb, which keeps in-frame sequences with V and J called. Part of the clones is missing from these tables; in studies checked, under half for an unresolved V gene and the rest for unknown reasons. Here the sample has hundreds of thousands of clones; around nine tenths occur a single time. About a tenth of the sample is held by the ten biggest clonotypes. Specimen: PBMCs or T cells enriched from blood (not recorded which). The origin of the receptors is a woman aged 45-60 years who had recovered from COVID-19.

This clone was seen a few times. This chain links TRBV2 with TRBJ1-1; possibly TRBD1 for D (6 bases). The germline V and J ends were trimmed by 4 bases and 1 base, with 10 bases remaining between them. The CDR3 extends over 14 amino acids. Germline CDR1 reads SNHLY; CDR2 reads FYNNEI. The CDR3 DNA is TGTGCCAGCAGTGCAGGGGCGGCGAACACTGAAGCTTTCTTT. Its translation: CASSAGAANTEAFF.

This chain links TRBV30 with TRBJ1-4; 10 bases match TRBD1. Germline V gives CDR1 GTSNPN, CDR2 SVGIG (reference sequence). This CDR3 region has 14 residues. V shed 2 bases and J 8 bases; nucleotides not matched to a gene: 5. CDR3 nucleotide sequence: TGTGCCTGGAGTAGACAGGGGGCAAGAGAAAAACTGTTTTTT. Encoded protein: CAWSRQGAREKLFF.

This clone appeared a single time. The chain has TRBV7-2 and TRBJ1-5, with D hard to call. Germline CDR1 SGHTA, CDR2 FQGNSA. V shed 0 bases and J shed 5 bases, with 8 bases lying between them. CDR3 length: 14 residues. CDR3 sequence (DNA): TGTGCCAGCAGCTTAGCTCCGGGTCATCAGCCCCAGCATTTT. It codes for CASSLAPGHQPQHF.

This sequence joins TRBV6-2 or TRBV6-3 and TRBJ2-7; 12 nucleotides agree with TRBD1. Germline CDR1 and CDR2: MNHEY and SVGEGT. This CDR3 has 17 amino acids. Trimming removed 2 bases from V and 2 bases from J; junction bases left unmatched: 7. CDR3 protein: CASSYLGQGARPYEQYF. CDR3 nucleotides: TGTGCCAGCAGTTACCTGGGACAGGGGGCGCGACCCTACGAGCAGTACTTC.

The gene calls are TRBV7-9 and TRBJ1-1, with 7 bases matching TRBD1. The germline V gene has CDR1 SEHNR and CDR2 FQNEAQ (reference sequence). The CDR3 runs to 13 residues. V shed 6 bases and J 5 bases; nucleotides not matched to a gene: 6. This CDR3 is CASRRPGGTEAFF. In nucleotides, the CDR3 is TGTGCCAGCAGACGACCAGGGGGTACTGAAGCTTTCTTT.